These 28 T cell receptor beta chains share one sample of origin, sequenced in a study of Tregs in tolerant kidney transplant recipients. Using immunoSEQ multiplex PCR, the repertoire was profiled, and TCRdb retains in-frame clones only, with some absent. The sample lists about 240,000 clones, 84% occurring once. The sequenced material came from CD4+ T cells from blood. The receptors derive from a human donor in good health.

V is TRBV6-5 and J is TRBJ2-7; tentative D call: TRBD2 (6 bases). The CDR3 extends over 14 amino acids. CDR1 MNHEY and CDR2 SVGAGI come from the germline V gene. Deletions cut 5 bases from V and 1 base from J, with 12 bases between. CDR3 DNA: TGTGCCAGCAGTCGAACGGGAGTGTCCTACGAGCAGTACTTC. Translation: CASSRTGVSYEQYF.

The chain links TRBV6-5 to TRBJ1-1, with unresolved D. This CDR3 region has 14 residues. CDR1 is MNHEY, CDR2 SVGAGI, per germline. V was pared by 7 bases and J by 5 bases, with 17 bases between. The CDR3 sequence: CASTGGRVDTEAFF. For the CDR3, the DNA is TGTGCCAGCACCGGAGGGAGGGTTGATACTGAAGCTTTCTTT.

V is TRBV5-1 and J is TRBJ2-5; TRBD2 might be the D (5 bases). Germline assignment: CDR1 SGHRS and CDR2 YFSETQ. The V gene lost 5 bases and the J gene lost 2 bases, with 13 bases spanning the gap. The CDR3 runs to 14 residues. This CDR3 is CASSKRALQETQYF. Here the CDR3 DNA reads TGCGCCAGCAGTAAGAGGGCCCTGCAAGAGACCCAGTACTTC.

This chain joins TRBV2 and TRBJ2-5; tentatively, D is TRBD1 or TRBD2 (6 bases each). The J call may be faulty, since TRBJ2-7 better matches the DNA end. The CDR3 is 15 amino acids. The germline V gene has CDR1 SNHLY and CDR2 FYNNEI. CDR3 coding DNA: TGTGCCAGCAGTGAACATCGGGGGCACTCCTACGAGCAGTACTTC. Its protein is CASSEHRGHSYEQYF.

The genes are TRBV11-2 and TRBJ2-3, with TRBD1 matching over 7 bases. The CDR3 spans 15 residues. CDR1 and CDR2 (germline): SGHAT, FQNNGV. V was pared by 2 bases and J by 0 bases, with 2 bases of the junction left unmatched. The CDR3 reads CASSLMGQSTDTQYF. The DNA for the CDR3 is TGTGCCAGCAGCTTAATGGGACAGAGCACAGATACGCAGTATTTT.

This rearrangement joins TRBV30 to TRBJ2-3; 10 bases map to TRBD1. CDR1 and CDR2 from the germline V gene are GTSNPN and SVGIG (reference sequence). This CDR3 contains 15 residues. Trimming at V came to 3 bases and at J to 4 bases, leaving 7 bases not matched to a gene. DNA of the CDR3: TGTGCCTGGAGAGACAGGGGGCTAGGAGCAGATACGCAGTATTTT. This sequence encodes CAWRDRGLGADTQYF.

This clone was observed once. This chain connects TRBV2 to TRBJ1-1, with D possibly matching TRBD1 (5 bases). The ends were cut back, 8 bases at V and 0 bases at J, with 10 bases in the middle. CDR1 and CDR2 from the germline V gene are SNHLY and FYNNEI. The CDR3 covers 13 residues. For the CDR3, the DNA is TGTGCCAGCGGGGCAGAAATGAACACTGAAGCTTTCTTT. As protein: CASGAEMNTEAFF.

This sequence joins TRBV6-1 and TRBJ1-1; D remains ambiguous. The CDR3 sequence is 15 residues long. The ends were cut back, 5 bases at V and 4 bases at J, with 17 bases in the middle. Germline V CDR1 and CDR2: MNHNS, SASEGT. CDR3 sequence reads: CASSIASPSLTEAFF. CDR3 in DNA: TGTGCCAGCAGTATCGCCTCCCCCTCACTCACTGAAGCTTTCTTT.

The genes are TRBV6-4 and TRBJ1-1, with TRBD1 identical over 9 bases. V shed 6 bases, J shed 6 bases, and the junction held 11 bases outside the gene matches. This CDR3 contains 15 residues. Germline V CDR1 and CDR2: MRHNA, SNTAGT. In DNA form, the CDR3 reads TGTGCCAGCAGCCTGTCACAGGGGGCAAGGGCTGAAGCTTTCTTT. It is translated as CASSLSQGARAEAFF.

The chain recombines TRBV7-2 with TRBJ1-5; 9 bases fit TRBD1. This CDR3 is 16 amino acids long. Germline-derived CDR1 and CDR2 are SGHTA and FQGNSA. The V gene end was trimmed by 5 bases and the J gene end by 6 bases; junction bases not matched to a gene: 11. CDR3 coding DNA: TGTGCCAGCAGCCTAGATGGGACAGGGATTGTTCAGCCCCAGCATTTT. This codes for CASSLDGTGIVQPQHF.

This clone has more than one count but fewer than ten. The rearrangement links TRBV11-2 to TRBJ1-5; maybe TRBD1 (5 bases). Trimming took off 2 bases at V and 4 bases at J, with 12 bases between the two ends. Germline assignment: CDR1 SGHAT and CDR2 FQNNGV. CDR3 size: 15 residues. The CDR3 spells CASSLSGGSNQPQHF. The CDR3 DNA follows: TGTGCCAGCAGCTTAAGCGGGGGTTCAAATCAGCCCCAGCATTTT.

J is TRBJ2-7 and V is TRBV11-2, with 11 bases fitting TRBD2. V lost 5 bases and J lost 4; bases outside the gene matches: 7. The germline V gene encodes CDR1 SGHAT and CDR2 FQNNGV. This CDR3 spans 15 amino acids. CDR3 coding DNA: TGTGCCAGCAGCCCAGTAGCGGGAGGGGGGTACGAGCAGTACTTC. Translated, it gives CASSPVAGGGYEQYF.

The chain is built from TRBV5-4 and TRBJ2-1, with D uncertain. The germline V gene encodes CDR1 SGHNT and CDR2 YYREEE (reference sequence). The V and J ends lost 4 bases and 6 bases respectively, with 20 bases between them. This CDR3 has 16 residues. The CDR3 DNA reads TGTGCCAGCAGCCCGGTGCGGCGAACCGATAGCAATGAGCAGTTCTTC. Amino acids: CASSPVRRTDSNEQFF.

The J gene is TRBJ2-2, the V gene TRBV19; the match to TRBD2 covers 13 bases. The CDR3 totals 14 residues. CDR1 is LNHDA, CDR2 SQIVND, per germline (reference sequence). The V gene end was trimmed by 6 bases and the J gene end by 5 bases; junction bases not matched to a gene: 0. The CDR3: CASRTSGGTGELFF. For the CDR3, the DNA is TGTGCCAGTAGGACTAGCGGGGGGACCGGGGAGCTGTTTTTT.

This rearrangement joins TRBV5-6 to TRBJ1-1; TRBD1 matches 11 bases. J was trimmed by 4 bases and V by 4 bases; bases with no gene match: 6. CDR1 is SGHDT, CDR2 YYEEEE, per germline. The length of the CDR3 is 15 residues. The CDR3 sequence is CASSSTGTGGTEAFF. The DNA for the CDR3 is TGTGCCAGCAGCAGTACCGGGACAGGGGGCACTGAAGCTTTCTTT.

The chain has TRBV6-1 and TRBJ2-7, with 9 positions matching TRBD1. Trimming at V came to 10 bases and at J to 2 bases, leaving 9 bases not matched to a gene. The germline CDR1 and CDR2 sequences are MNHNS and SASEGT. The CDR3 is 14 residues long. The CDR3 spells CATTFGQGTYEQYF. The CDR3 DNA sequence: TGTGCCACGACCTTCGGACAGGGGACCTACGAGCAGTACTTC.

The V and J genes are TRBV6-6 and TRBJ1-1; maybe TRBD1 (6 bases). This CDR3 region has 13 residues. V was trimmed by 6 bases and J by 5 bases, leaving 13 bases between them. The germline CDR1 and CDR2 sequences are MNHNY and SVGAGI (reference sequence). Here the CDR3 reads CASRSTGTTEAFF. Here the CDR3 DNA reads TGTGCCAGCAGGTCAACCGGGACAACTGAAGCTTTCTTT.

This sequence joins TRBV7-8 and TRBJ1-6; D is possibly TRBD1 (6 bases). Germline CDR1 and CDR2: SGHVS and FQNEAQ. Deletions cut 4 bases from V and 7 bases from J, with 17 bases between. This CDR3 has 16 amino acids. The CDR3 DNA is TGTGCCAGCAGCTCCTGGACAGTAGCCGGGAATTCACCCCTCCACTTT. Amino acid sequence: CASSSWTVAGNSPLHF.

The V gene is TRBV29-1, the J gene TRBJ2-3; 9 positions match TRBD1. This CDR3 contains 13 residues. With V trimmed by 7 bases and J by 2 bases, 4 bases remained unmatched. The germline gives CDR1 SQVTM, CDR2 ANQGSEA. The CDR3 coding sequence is TGCAGCGCCCGGGACAGGGTCACAGATACGCAGTATTTT. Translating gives CSARDRVTDTQYF.

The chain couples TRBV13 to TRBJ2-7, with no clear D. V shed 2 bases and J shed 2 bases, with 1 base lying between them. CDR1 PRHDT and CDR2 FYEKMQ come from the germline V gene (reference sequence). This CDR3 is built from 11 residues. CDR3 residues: CASSLTYEQYF. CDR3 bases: TGTGCCAGCAGCTTAACCTACGAGCAGTACTTC.

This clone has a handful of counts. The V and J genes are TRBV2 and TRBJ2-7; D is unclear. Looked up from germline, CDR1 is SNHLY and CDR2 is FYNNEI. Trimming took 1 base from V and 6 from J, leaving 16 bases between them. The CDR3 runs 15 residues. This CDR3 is CASSEGKGPWSEQYF. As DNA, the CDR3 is TGTGCCAGCAGTGAAGGCAAGGGTCCATGGAGCGAGCAGTACTTC.

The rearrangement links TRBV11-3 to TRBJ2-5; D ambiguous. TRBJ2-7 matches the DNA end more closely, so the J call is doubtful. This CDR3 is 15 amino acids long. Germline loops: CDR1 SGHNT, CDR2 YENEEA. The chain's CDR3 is CASSLEGSKVYEQYF. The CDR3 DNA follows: TGTGCCAGCAGCTTAGAGGGTTCCAAGGTCTACGAGCAGTACTTC.

CDR3 loop: CASSYLAQGASDTQYF. The CDR3 bases are TGTGCCAGCAGTTACCTCGCGCAGGGGGCTTCAGATACGCAGTATTTT. The rearrangement links TRBV6-5 to TRBJ2-3; the match to TRBD1 covers 8 bases. CDR1 and CDR2 (germline): MNHEY, SVGAGI. The CDR3 has 16 residues. Trimming removed 2 bases from V and 4 bases from J; junction bases left unmatched: 8.

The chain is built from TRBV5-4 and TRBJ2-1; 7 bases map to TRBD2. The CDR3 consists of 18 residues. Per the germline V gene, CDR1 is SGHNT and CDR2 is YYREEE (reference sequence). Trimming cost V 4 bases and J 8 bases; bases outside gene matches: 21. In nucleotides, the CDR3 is TGTGCCAGCAGCGGGCCGGGTATGGCGGGGGTCACGCGCCATGAGCAGTTCTTC. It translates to CASSGPGMAGVTRHEQFF.

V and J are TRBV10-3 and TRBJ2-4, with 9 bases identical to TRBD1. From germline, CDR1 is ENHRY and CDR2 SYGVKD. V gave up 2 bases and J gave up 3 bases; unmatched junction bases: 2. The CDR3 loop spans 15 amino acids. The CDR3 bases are TGTGCCATCAGTGAGGGGGACAGGGTCAAAAACATTCAGTACTTC. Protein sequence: CAISEGDRVKNIQYF.

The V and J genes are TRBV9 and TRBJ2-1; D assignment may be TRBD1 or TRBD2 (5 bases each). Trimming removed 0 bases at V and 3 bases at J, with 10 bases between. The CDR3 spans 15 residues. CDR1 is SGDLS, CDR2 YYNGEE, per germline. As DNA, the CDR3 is TGTGCCAGCAGCGTAGGGGGCCGGGACTACAATGAGCAGTTCTTC. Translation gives CASSVGGRDYNEQFF.

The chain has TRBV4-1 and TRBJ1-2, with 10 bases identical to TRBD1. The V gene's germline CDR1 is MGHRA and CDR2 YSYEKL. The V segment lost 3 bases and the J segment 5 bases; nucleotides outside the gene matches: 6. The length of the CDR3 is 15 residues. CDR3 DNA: TGCGCCAGCAGCCAGGGACAGGGGACGAGGTATGGCTACACCTTC. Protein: CASSQGQGTRYGYTF.

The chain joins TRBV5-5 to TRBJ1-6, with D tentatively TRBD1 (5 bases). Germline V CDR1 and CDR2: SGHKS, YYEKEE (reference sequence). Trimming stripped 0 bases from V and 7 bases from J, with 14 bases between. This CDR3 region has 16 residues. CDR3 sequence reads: CASSLAVGGSNSPLHF. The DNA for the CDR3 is TGTGCCAGCAGCTTGGCGGTGGGGGGATCGAATTCACCCCTCCACTTT. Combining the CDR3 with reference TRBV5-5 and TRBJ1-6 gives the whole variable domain DAGVTQSPTHLIKTRGQQVTLRCSPISGHKSVSWYQQVLGQGPQFIFQYYEKEERGRGNFPDRFSARQFPNYSSELNVNALLLGDSALYLCASSLAVGGSNSPLHFGNGTRLTVT.